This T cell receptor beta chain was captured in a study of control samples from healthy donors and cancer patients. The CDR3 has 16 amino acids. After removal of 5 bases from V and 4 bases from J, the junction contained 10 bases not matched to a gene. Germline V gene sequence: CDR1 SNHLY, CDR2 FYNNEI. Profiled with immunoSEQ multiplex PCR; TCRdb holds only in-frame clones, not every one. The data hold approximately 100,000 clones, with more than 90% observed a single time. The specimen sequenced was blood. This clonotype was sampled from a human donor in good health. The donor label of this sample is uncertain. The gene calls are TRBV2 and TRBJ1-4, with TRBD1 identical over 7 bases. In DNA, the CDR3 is TGTGCCAGCAGTCAGGGCACAGGGGTTTATAATGAAAAACTGTTTTTT. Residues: CASSQGTGVYNEKLFF.